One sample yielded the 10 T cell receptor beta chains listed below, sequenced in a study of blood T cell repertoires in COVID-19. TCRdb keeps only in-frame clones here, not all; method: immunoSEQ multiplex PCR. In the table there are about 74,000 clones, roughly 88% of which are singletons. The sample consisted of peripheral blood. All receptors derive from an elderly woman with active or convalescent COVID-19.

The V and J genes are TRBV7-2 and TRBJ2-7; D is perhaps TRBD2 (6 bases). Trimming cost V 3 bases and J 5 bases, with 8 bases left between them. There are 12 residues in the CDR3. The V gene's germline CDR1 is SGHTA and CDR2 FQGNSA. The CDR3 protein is CASSFTGDEQYF. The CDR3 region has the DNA TGTGCCAGCAGCTTCACGGGGGACGAGCAGTACTTC.

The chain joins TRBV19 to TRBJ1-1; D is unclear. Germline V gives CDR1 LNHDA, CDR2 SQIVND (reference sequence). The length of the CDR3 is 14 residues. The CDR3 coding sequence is TGTGCAGTACGGATTGGAGTCGGCGCCACTGAAGCTTTCTTT. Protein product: CAVRIGVGATEAFF.

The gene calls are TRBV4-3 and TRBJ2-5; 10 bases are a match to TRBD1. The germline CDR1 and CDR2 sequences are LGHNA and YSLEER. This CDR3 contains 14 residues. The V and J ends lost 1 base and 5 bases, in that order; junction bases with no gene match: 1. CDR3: CASSQADRGETQYF. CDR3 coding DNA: TGCGCCAGCAGCCAAGCGGACAGGGGGGAGACCCAGTACTTC.

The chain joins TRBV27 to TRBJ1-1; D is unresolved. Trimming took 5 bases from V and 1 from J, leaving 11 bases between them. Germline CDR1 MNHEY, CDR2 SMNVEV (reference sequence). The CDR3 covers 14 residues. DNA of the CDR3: TGTGCCAGCAGTCCGTGGGGAGCGAACACTGAAGCTTTCTTT. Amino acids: CASSPWGANTEAFF.

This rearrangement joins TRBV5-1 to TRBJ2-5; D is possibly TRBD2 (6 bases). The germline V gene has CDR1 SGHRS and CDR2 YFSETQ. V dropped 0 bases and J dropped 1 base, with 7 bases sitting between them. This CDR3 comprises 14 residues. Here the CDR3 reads CASSLGGVQETQYF. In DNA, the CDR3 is TGCGCCAGCAGCTTGGGCGGGGTCCAAGAGACCCAGTACTTC.

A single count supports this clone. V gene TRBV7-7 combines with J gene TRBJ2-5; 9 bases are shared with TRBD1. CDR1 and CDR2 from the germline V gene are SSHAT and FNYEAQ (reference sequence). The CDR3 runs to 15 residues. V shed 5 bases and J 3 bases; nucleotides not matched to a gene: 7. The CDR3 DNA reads TGTGCCAGCAGCACAAGGACAGGGGATAAAGAGACCCAGTACTTC. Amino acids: CASSTRTGDKETQYF.

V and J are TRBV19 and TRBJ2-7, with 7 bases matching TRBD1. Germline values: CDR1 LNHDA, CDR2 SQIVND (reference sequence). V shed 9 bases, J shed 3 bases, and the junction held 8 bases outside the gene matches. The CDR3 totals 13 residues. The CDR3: CARPGQSVYEQYF. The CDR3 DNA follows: TGTGCCAGACCGGGACAGTCAGTCTACGAGCAGTACTTC.

CDR3 amino acids: CASSQVMVRGSGNTIYF. CDR3 DNA: TGCGCCAGCAGCCAAGTCATGGTACGGGGCTCTGGAAACACCATATATTTT. This chain connects TRBV4-3 to TRBJ1-3; D call uncertain. Germline CDR1 LGHNA, CDR2 YSLEER. Trimming took off 1 base at V and 0 bases at J, with 13 bases between the two ends. The CDR3 contains 17 residues.

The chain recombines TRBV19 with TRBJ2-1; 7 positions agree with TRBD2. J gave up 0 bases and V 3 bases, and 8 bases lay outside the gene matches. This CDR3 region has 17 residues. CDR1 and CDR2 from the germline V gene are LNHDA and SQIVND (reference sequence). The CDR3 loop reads CASSILAERSSYNEQFF. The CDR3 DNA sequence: TGTGCCAGTAGTATCCTAGCGGAGAGGAGCTCCTACAATGAGCAGTTCTTC.

CDR3 sequence: CASSPGLAGGLVDEQYF. The CDR3 DNA reads TGCGCCAGCAGCCCGGGACTAGCGGGAGGGCTAGTCGACGAGCAGTACTTC. This rearrangement joins TRBV5-1 to TRBJ2-7, with 16 bases aligning to TRBD2. Per the germline V gene, CDR1 is SGHRS and CDR2 is YFSETQ. The CDR3 is 17 amino acids. J was trimmed by 5 bases and V by 4 bases; bases with no gene match: 9.